The 18 T cell receptor beta chains listed next were all sequenced from one sample in a study of control samples from healthy donors and cancer patients. TCRdb's copy holds only in-frame clones and misses some; the assay was immunoSEQ multiplex PCR. The sample lists about 120,000 clones, 80% to 90% occurring once. The sample taken for sequencing was blood. The receptor source for this set is a man in his thirties or forties in good health.

By sample share, this clone is medium-sized. In DNA form, the CDR3 reads TGTGCCAGCTCACCCTTTGGACAGCTAACCGGGGAGCTGTTTTTT. Its translation: CASSPFGQLTGELFF. The chain links TRBV18 to TRBJ2-2; tentatively, D is TRBD1 (6 bases). Trimming stripped 3 bases from V and 5 bases from J, with 13 bases between. This CDR3 is 15 amino acids long. Looked up from germline, CDR1 is KGHSH and CDR2 is LQKENI.

The CDR3 reads CASSQETAGNTIYF. CDR3 DNA sequence: TGTGCCAGCAGCCAAGAGACAGCTGGAAACACCATATATTTT. This chain links TRBV14 with TRBJ1-3, with D perhaps matching TRBD1 (5 bases). Trimming pared 0 bases from V and 2 bases from J, leaving 5 bases between. The CDR3 sequence is 14 residues long. Germline loops: CDR1 SGHDN, CDR2 FVKESK.

The V call is TRBV5-6, the J call TRBJ1-1, with 8 bases fitting TRBD1. This CDR3 is 14 amino acids long. With 0 bases clipped from V and 6 bases from J, the junction kept 4 bases outside the gene matches. The V gene's germline CDR1 is SGHDT and CDR2 YYEEEE. The CDR3: CASSLVAGGPEAFF. CDR3 DNA: TGTGCCAGCAGCTTGGTCGCAGGGGGCCCTGAAGCTTTCTTT. The full variable domain, completed using reference TRBV5-6 and TRBJ1-1, is DAGVTQSPTHLIKTRGQQVTLRCSPKSGHDTVSWYQQALGQGPQFIFQYYEEEERQRGNFPDRFSGHQFPNYSSELNVNALLLGDSALYLCASSLVAGGPEAFFGQGTRLTVV.

This clone was seen only once. The V call is TRBV12-3 or TRBV12-4, the J call TRBJ1-5; no clear D. This CDR3 is built from 13 residues. Trimming took off 6 bases at V and 4 bases at J, with 10 bases between the two ends. DNA of the CDR3: TGTGCCAGCAGGCCAGGAGGGAATCAGCCCCAGCATTTT. Translating gives CASRPGGNQPQHF.

The CDR3 nucleotides read TGTGCCTGGGCCTGGGACGGATGGAACACTGAAGCTTTCTTT. Its protein is CAWAWDGWNTEAFF. The chain has TRBV30 and TRBJ1-1, with a possible D match to TRBD1 (5 bases). This CDR3 region has 14 residues. CDR1 is GTSNPN, CDR2 SVGIG, per germline (reference sequence). The V gene lost 5 bases and the J gene lost 1 base, with 14 bases spanning the gap. Together with reference TRBV30 and TRBJ1-1, the CDR3 gives the full variable domain: SQTIHQWPATLVQPVGSPLSLECTVEGTSNPNLYWYRQAAGRGLQLLFYSVGIGQISSEVPQNLSASRPQDRQFILSSKKLLLSDSGFYLCAWAWDGWNTEAFFGQGTRLTVV.

The chain has TRBV9 and TRBJ1-5; 7 bases fit TRBD1. V lost 4 bases and J lost 6; bases outside the gene matches: 4. Germline V gene data show CDR1 as SGDLS and CDR2 as YYNGEE. This CDR3 region has 13 residues. The CDR3 DNA sequence: TGTGCCAGCAGCAGGGGGCCGGGTCAGCCCCAGCATTTT. This sequence encodes CASSRGPGQPQHF. Full variable domain (rest looked up from reference TRBV9 and TRBJ1-5): DSGVTQTPKHLITATGQRVTLRCSPRSGDLSVYWYQQSLDQGLQFLIQYYNGEERAKGNILERFSAQQFPDLHSELNLSSLELGDSALYFCASSRGPGQPQHFGDGTRLSIL.

The chain couples TRBV19 to TRBJ1-4; the D gene is possibly TRBD1 (5 bases). V lost 5 bases and J lost 8, with 15 bases in between. Looked up from germline, CDR1 is LNHDA and CDR2 is SQIVND (reference sequence). The CDR3 length is 14 residues. CDR3 DNA sequence: TGTGCCAGTAGTTTGATGGGGGAAAGAGAAAAACTGTTTTTT. Protein sequence: CASSLMGEREKLFF. Variable domain in full (rest from reference TRBV19 and TRBJ1-4): DGGITQSPKYLFRKEGQNVTLSCEQNLNHDAMYWYRQDPGQGLRLIYYSQIVNDFQKGDIAEGYSVSREKKESFPLTVTSAQKNPTAFYLCASSLMGEREKLFFGSGTQLSVL.

Here the CDR3 reads CAQSSGLTEAFF. In nucleotides, the CDR3 is TGTGCTCAAAGCTCAGGGCTCACTGAAGCTTTCTTT. This rearrangement joins TRBV30 to TRBJ1-1, with a possible D match to TRBD1 (5 bases). Germline lookup yields CDR1 GTSNPN and CDR2 SVGIG (reference sequence). This CDR3 region has 12 residues.

The V and J genes are TRBV5-1 and TRBJ1-1, with TRBD1 matching over 10 bases. J gave up 4 bases and V 4 bases, and 4 bases lay outside the gene matches. Looked up from germline, CDR1 is SGHRS and CDR2 is YFSETQ. The CDR3 loop spans 14 amino acids. DNA for the CDR3: TGCGCCAGCAGCGATCGGACAGGGGGCACTGAAGCTTTCTTT. Its translation: CASSDRTGGTEAFF.

Here the CDR3 DNA reads TGCAGCGTCAGGACAGGGGGCGTAACTAATGAAAAACTGTTTTTT. Its protein product is CSVRTGGVTNEKLFF. V and J are TRBV29-1 and TRBJ1-4; 11 nucleotides match TRBD1. Germline values: CDR1 SQVTM, CDR2 ANQGSEA. V was clipped by 6 bases and J by 1 base; unmatched bases: 4. The CDR3 loop spans 15 amino acids.

V is TRBV5-1 and J is TRBJ1-1; D might be TRBD1 (5 bases). This CDR3 comprises 14 residues. CDR1 is SGHRS, CDR2 YFSETQ, per germline. V was cut by 1 base and J by 2 bases, with 9 bases left in between. CDR3 protein: CASSLNQGNTEAFF. The CDR3, as DNA: TGCGCCAGCAGCTTGAACCAGGGAAACACTGAAGCTTTCTTT.

This clone has only one observation. The chain recombines TRBV9 with TRBJ1-1, with D possibly TRBD1 on 6 matching bases. Germline values: CDR1 SGDLS, CDR2 YYNGEE. Trimming took off 0 bases at V and 4 bases at J, with 10 bases between the two ends. The CDR3 spans 14 residues. CDR3 bases: TGTGCCAGCAGCGTAGGTGGAGGGGGCACTGAAGCTTTCTTT. Translated: CASSVGGGGTEAFF.

The chain couples TRBV5-1 to TRBJ1-6; maybe TRBD1 (6 bases). V was cut by 2 bases and J by 6 bases, with 12 bases left in between. This CDR3 is built from 15 residues. Germline V gene sequence: CDR1 SGHRS, CDR2 YFSETQ. CDR3 coding DNA: TGCGCCAGCAGCTTTAGGACAGAATCTAATTCACCCCTCCACTTT. Amino acid sequence: CASSFRTESNSPLHF.

This clone was counted between two and nine times. The chain joins TRBV10-2 to TRBJ1-5; D remains ambiguous. V lost 3 bases and J lost 5, with 5 bases in between. The germline CDR1 and CDR2 sequences are WSHSY and SAAADI. This CDR3 has 12 residues. DNA for the CDR3: TGCGCCAGCAGTGACGTCGATCAGCCCCAGCATTTT. It specifies CASSDVDQPQHF.

This clone was detected only a few times. V gene TRBV6-6 combines with J gene TRBJ1-3; no reliable D call. This CDR3 is built from 16 residues. V gave up 2 bases and J gave up 0 bases, with 11 bases separating them. Germline loops: CDR1 MNHNY, CDR2 SVGAGI (reference sequence). In nucleotides, the CDR3 is TGTGCCAGCAGTTACGAGGGATTGAGCTCTGGAAACACCATATATTTT. Its protein is CASSYEGLSSGNTIYF.

CDR3 sequence: CASSQDRASGGYNEQFF. The CDR3 nucleotides read TGTGCCAGCAGCCAAGATAGGGCTAGCGGGGGATACAATGAGCAGTTCTTC. The rearrangement links TRBV4-2 to TRBJ2-1; 10 positions agree with TRBD2. V was clipped by 0 bases and J by 4 bases; unmatched bases: 6. The CDR3 runs 17 residues. Germline loops: CDR1 LGHNA, CDR2 YNFKEQ.

This chain uses TRBV10-2 with TRBJ2-2; D gene ambiguous. The CDR3 sequence is 11 residues long. Trimming removed 7 bases from V and 4 bases from J, with 4 bases in between. The germline CDR1 and CDR2 sequences are WSHSY and SAAADI. The CDR3 DNA is TGCGCCAGCATTAGCACCGGGGAGCTGTTTTTT. It codes for CASISTGELFF.

The CDR3 DNA follows: TGTGCCAGCAGCCACCCACAGGGGCCGAACTACGAGCAGTACTTC. Its translation: CASSHPQGPNYEQYF. The rearrangement links TRBV3-1 (or the pseudogene TRBV3-2) to TRBJ2-7; 7 nucleotides match TRBD1. Trimming took 3 bases from V and 3 from J; bases not matched to a gene: 8. The germline CDR1 and CDR2 sequences are LGHDT and YNNKEL (reference sequence). There are 15 residues in the CDR3.